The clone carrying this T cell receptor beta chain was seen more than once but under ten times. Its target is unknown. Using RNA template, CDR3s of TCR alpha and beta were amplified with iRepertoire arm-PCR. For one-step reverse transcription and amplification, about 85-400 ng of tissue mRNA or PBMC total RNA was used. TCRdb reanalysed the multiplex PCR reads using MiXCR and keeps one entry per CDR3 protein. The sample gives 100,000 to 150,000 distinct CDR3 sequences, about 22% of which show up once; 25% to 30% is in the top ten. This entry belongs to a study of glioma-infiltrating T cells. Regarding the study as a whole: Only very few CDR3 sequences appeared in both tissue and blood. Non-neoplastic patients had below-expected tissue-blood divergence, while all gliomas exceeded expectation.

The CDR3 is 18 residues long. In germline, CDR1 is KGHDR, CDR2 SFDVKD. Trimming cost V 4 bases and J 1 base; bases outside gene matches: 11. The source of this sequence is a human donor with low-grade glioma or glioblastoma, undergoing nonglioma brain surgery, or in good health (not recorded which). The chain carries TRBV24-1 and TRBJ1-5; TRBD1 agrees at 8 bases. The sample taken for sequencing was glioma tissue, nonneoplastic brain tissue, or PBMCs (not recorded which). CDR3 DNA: TGTGCCACCAGTGACCCTCGGACAGGGAGTCGGAGCAATCAGCCCCAGCATTTT. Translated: CATSDPRTGSRSNQPQHF.